The 8 T cell receptor beta chains below all came from one sample that was sequenced in a study of cytomegalovirus exposure and HLA in healthy donors (dated by TCRdb to the late 2010s). The method was the immunoSEQ multiplex PCR assay. For the multiplex PCR, a mixture combining 60 forward primers for TCR Vbeta segments and 13 reverse primers for TCR Jbeta segments was used. TCRdb limited this immuneACCESS table to in-frame rearrangements with V and J called. A share of clones is missing; checked studies link under half to unresolved V genes, and the rest is unexplained. The sample yields roughly 200,000 clones; about 80% were counted once. Of the sample, 0.5% to 0.8% is held by the ten largest clones. The sequenced sample was PBMCs. These receptors were taken from a boy aged 5-17 years in good health and CMV-seronegative.

This clone was detected once. The rearrangement joins TRBV18 to TRBJ2-7; 10 nucleotides align to TRBD2. The germline V gene has CDR1 KGHSH and CDR2 LQKENI. CDR3 length: 17 residues. The trim removed 2 bases at V and 3 bases at J, leaving 10 bases unmatched. The CDR3 bases are TGTGCCAGCTCACCAACTACTAGCGGGACGCGCCACTACGAGCAGTACTTC. Translated: CASSPTTSGTRHYEQYF. Based on the CDR3 plus reference TRBV18 and TRBJ2-7, the full variable domain is NAGVMQNPRHLVRRRGQEARLRCSPMKGHSHVYWYRQLPEEGLKFMVYLQKENIIDESGMPKERFSAEFPKEGPSILRIQQVVRGDSAAYFCASSPTTSGTRHYEQYFGPGTRLTVT.

The gene calls are TRBV30 and TRBJ2-7; D is perhaps TRBD1 (5 bases). Germline loops: CDR1 GTSNPN, CDR2 SVGIG (reference sequence). The CDR3 is 12 amino acids. V dropped 0 bases and J dropped 9 bases, with 12 bases sitting between them. The CDR3 sequence is CAWSVSGAVQYF. CDR3 in DNA: TGTGCCTGGAGTGTATCTGGGGCCGTGCAGTACTTC. The whole variable domain, remainder taken from reference TRBV30 and TRBJ2-7, is SQTIHQWPATLVQPVGSPLSLECTVEGTSNPNLYWYRQAAGRGLQLLFYSVGIGQISSEVPQNLSASRPQDRQFILSSKKLLLSDSGFYLCAWSVSGAVQYFGPGTRLTVT.

The chain carries TRBV5-6 and TRBJ1-1, with D unclear. V lost 6 bases and J lost 5, with 11 bases in between. The CDR3 loop spans 12 amino acids. Germline CDR1 is SGHDT and CDR2 is YYEEEE. The DNA for the CDR3 is TGTGCCAGCATGCGTGGGAGGACTGAAGCTTTCTTT. As protein: CASMRGRTEAFF. Looking up the rest from reference TRBV5-6 and TRBJ1-1 gives the full variable domain: DAGVTQSPTHLIKTRGQQVTLRCSPKSGHDTVSWYQQALGQGPQFIFQYYEEEERQRGNFPDRFSGHQFPNYSSELNVNALLLGDSALYLCASMRGRTEAFFGQGTRLTVV.

V usage is TRBV14 and J usage is TRBJ1-2, with unresolved D. The CDR3 runs to 14 residues. Germline V gives CDR1 SGHDN, CDR2 FVKESK. V shed 3 bases and J shed 4 bases, with 12 bases lying between them. The CDR3 DNA reads as TGTGCCAGCAGCCAGGGAGGTGCGGGCTATGGCTACACCTTC. Protein: CASSQGGAGYGYTF.

In the case of this clone: The same CDR3 can be traced to other DNA sequences in this sample. The chain has TRBV9 and TRBJ2-1; D possibly corresponds to TRBD2 (5 bases). Trimming removed 0 bases at V and 1 base at J, with 8 bases between. This CDR3 is built from 15 residues. Germline V lookup: CDR1 SGDLS, CDR2 YYNGEE. The CDR3 region has the DNA TGTGCCAGCAGCGTAGAGGACTCTTCCTACAATGAGCAGTTCTTC. Protein sequence: CASSVEDSSYNEQFF.

This rearrangement joins TRBV5-6 to TRBJ1-5; D remains unclear. The CDR3 loop spans 14 amino acids. V dropped 6 bases and J dropped 3 bases, with 13 bases sitting between them. CDR1 and CDR2 from the germline V gene are SGHDT and YYEEEE. DNA of the CDR3: TGTGCCAGCACCGAGTGGAGTGACAATCAGCCCCAGCATTTT. Protein product: CASTEWSDNQPQHF.

The chain couples TRBV5-1 to TRBJ1-2, with D hard to call. The CDR3 consists of 15 residues. Trimming cost V 4 bases and J 4 bases, with 17 bases left between them. CDR1 SGHRS and CDR2 YFSETQ come from the germline V gene. The CDR3 is CASSLETGGIYGYTF. Here the CDR3 DNA reads TGCGCCAGCAGCCTAGAGACCGGAGGGATCTATGGCTACACCTTC.

This clone was recorded once. V gene TRBV5-1 combines with J gene TRBJ1-1; D is perhaps TRBD1 (5 bases). Deletions cut 4 bases from V and 1 base from J, with 11 bases between. The CDR3 length is 14 residues. Germline CDR1 is SGHRS and CDR2 is YFSETQ. The CDR3 spells CASSPDGQNTEAFF. The DNA for the CDR3 is TGCGCCAGCAGCCCGGATGGACAGAACACTGAAGCTTTCTTT. Using reference TRBV5-1 and TRBJ1-1 for the parts outside the CDR3, the full variable domain is KAGVTQTPRYLIKTRGQQVTLSCSPISGHRSVSWYQQTPGQGLQFLFEYFSETQRNKGNFPGRFSGRQFSNSRSEMNVSTLELGDSALYLCASSPDGQNTEAFFGQGTRLTVV.